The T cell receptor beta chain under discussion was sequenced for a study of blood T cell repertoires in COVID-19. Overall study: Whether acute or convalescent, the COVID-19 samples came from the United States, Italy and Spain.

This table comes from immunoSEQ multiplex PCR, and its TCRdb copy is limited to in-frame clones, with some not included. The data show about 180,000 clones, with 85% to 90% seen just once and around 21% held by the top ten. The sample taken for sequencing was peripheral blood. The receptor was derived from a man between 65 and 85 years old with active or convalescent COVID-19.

Here the CDR3 reads CASSLALVKSYEQYF. The CDR3, as DNA: TGCGCCAGCAGCTTGGCACTGGTGAAATCCTACGAGCAGTACTTC. V is TRBV5-1 and J is TRBJ2-7; unclear D gene. Germline V gives CDR1 SGHRS, CDR2 YFSETQ. The germline V and J ends were trimmed by 0 bases and 1 base, with 11 bases remaining between them. The CDR3 sequence is 15 residues long.